This entry lists 15 T cell receptor beta chains sequenced from one sample in a study of cytomegalovirus exposure and HLA in healthy donors. The PCR employed 60 Vbeta primers together with 13 Jbeta primers. TCRdb keeps only in-frame clones here, not all; method: immunoSEQ multiplex PCR. Of fewer than 120,000 clones listed, approximately 86% are singletons. Specimen: PBMCs. Receptors originate from a middle-aged man in good health and CMV-seronegative.

This chain uses TRBV28 with TRBJ1-1, with 8 bases lining up with TRBD1. J lost 1 base, V lost 2 bases, and 12 bases had no gene match. The V gene's germline CDR1 is MDHEN and CDR2 SYDVKM. CDR3 length equals 18 residues. CDR3: CASSLGGQGRTRNTEAFF. The CDR3, as DNA: TGTGCCAGCAGTTTAGGAGGACAGGGTAGGACAAGGAACACTGAAGCTTTCTTT.

The CDR3 DNA sequence: TGCAGCGTTGAAGGGGACAGGGCTCAACAAGAGACCCAGTACTTC. This gives the protein CSVEGDRAQQETQYF. The chain employs TRBV29-1 and TRBJ2-5; 9 bases line up with TRBD1. In germline, CDR1 is SQVTM, CDR2 ANQGSEA. This CDR3 is built from 15 residues. V was pared by 1 base and J by 2 bases, with 5 bases of the junction left unmatched.

The rearrangement uses TRBV5-1 and TRBJ2-3; 8 nucleotides match TRBD2. CDR1 and CDR2 from the germline V gene are SGHRS and YFSETQ. The CDR3 totals 17 residues. V lost 4 bases and J lost 2; bases outside the gene matches: 12. The CDR3 here is CASSQTRAGGLTDTQYF. CDR3 nucleotides: TGCGCCAGCAGCCAAACTAGGGCGGGGGGTCTCACAGATACGCAGTATTTT.

The V and J genes are TRBV30 and TRBJ2-1; TRBD2 matches at 8 bases. The V gene end was trimmed by 0 bases and the J gene end by 9 bases; junction bases not matched to a gene: 7. The germline V gene has CDR1 GTSNPN and CDR2 SVGIG (reference sequence). This CDR3 spans 14 amino acids. This CDR3 reads CAWSVYGGAAEQFF. In DNA form, the CDR3 reads TGTGCCTGGAGTGTTTACGGGGGGGCCGCTGAGCAGTTCTTC. Drawing the rest from reference TRBV30 and TRBJ2-1, the complete variable domain is SQTIHQWPATLVQPVGSPLSLECTVEGTSNPNLYWYRQAAGRGLQLLFYSVGIGQISSEVPQNLSASRPQDRQFILSSKKLLLSDSGFYLCAWSVYGGAAEQFFGPGTRLTVL.

This clone was detected only once. The V and J genes are TRBV6-1 and TRBJ1-2; TRBD1 might be the D (6 bases). CDR3 length: 15 amino acids. CDR1 and CDR2 (germline): MNHNS, SASEGT. Trimming stripped 7 bases from V and 4 bases from J, with 19 bases between. CDR3 residues: CASIPGDLGGYGYTF. The CDR3 nucleotides read TGTGCCAGCATCCCAGGGGATTTAGGGGGCTATGGCTACACCTTC.

The chain recombines TRBV5-1 with TRBJ2-7, with unresolved D. Germline-derived CDR1 and CDR2 are SGHRS and YFSETQ. The CDR3 contains 14 residues. V shed 2 bases and J shed 2 bases, with 11 bases lying between them. The CDR3 is CASSLQTFPYEQYF. DNA of the CDR3: TGCGCCAGCAGCTTACAGACCTTCCCCTACGAGCAGTACTTC.

The chain links TRBV5-1 to TRBJ2-1; TRBD1 matches 9 bases. Germline values: CDR1 SGHRS, CDR2 YFSETQ. V dropped 2 bases and J dropped 3; count of bases not matched to a gene: 3. There are 15 residues in the CDR3. CDR3 bases: TGCGCCAGCAGCTTACAGGGGGCCTTCTACAATGAGCAGTTCTTC. Translated: CASSLQGAFYNEQFF.

This chain links TRBV9 with TRBJ1-1; weak D call: TRBD1 (6 bases). Germline V gene data show CDR1 as SGDLS and CDR2 as YYNGEE. The CDR3 contains 15 residues. Between the trimmed V and J ends, which lost 0 bases and 4 bases, there was a span of 13 bases. CDR3 protein: CASSVAGRGGTEAFF. The CDR3 nucleotides read TGTGCCAGCAGCGTAGCTGGCAGGGGCGGCACTGAAGCTTTCTTT.

The chain links TRBV6-1 to TRBJ1-2; D is ambiguous. V gave up 4 bases and J gave up 5 bases, with 8 bases separating them. Germline V gene data show CDR1 as MNHNS and CDR2 as SASEGT. The CDR3 totals 12 residues. The CDR3 spells CASSGEDYGYTF. Written as DNA, the CDR3 is TGTGCCAGCAGTGGGGAGGATTATGGCTACACCTTC.

Only one count was recorded for this clone. The J gene is TRBJ2-5, the V gene TRBV6-5; D might be TRBD2 (6 bases). Deletions cut 2 bases from V and 7 bases from J, with 11 bases between. This CDR3 is 13 amino acids long. Germline CDR1 reads MNHEY; CDR2 reads SVGAGI. In nucleotides, the CDR3 is TGTGCCAGCAGTTACCTGATCGGGGGGACCCAGTACTTC. Its protein is CASSYLIGGTQYF.

The rearrangement joins TRBV27 to TRBJ2-7, with D tentatively TRBD2 (5 bases). Germline V gene lookup returns CDR1 MNHEY and CDR2 SMNVEV (reference sequence). There are 13 residues in the CDR3. The V and J ends lost 8 bases and 4 bases respectively, with 15 bases between them. The CDR3 region is CASGAGETYEQYF. The CDR3 coding sequence is TGTGCCAGCGGCGCGGGTGAAACGTACGAGCAGTACTTC.

The chain couples TRBV2 to TRBJ1-5, with TRBD1 identical over 7 bases. The J segment lost 0 bases and the V segment lost 11 bases, leaving 13 bases of the junction unmatched. This CDR3 is built from 16 residues. CDR1 and CDR2 from the germline V gene are SNHLY and FYNNEI. CDR3 DNA sequence: TGTGCCTCAGGCAGGGAACAGGGGATTAGCAATCAGCCCCAGCATTTT. Residues: CASGREQGISNQPQHF.

This chain connects TRBV7-9 to TRBJ1-5, with a weak D call TRBD1 (6 bases). Germline lookup yields CDR1 SEHNR and CDR2 FQNEAQ (reference sequence). Trimming took off 8 bases at V and 0 bases at J, with 8 bases between the two ends. The CDR3 is made up of 13 amino acids. The CDR3 is CASGGASNQPQHF. DNA for the CDR3: TGTGCCAGCGGGGGGGCTAGCAATCAGCCCCAGCATTTT. Using reference TRBV7-9 and TRBJ1-5 for the parts outside the CDR3, the full variable domain is DTGVSQNPRHKITKRGQNVTFRCDPISEHNRLYWYRQTLGQGPEFLTYFQNEAQLEKSRLLSDRFSAERPKGSFSTLEIQRTEQGDSAMYLCASGGASNQPQHFGDGTRLSIL.

J is TRBJ2-1 and V is TRBV7-8; 11 nucleotides align to TRBD2. Looked up from germline, CDR1 is SGHVS and CDR2 is FQNEAQ. The CDR3 extends over 16 amino acids. Trimming removed 5 bases from V and 5 bases from J; junction bases left unmatched: 8. The CDR3 spells CASSVSGLAEDNEQFF. In DNA, the CDR3 is TGTGCCAGCAGCGTATCGGGACTAGCGGAGGACAATGAGCAGTTCTTC.

The sample holds a few counts of this clone. A junction boundary mismatches the germline segment, possibly from a read error. J is TRBJ1-1 and V is TRBV6-1, with D uncertain. CDR1 is MNHNS, CDR2 SASEGT, per germline. This CDR3 has 11 amino acids. CDR3 sequence reads: CASSEEVRRGF. The CDR3 region has the DNA TGTGCCAGCAGTGAAGAGGTAAGGCGGGGCTTT.